Listed below are T cell receptor beta chains from one sample, sequenced in a study of T cell responses to AZD1222 COVID-19 vaccine. The table came from immunoSEQ multiplex PCR; TCRdb's copy has only in-frame clones and leaves some out. The sample gives around 140,000 clones, more than 80% of which show up once; approximately 3% is in the top ten. Sequenced here: peripheral blood, sampled on day 0 of AZD1222 vaccination. Receptors originate from an adult in good health. Both conserved end residues are part of each CDR3. The order of the fields is V gene, D gene, clone size, J gene, CDR3 protein, CDR3 DNA. D genes are given only for firm matches. The size of a clone is reported for some rows only, either as once, few or many, or as a class for expanded clones.

TRBV5-4	TRBD1	.	TRBJ1-4	CASSSLDRGVNEKLFF	TGTGCCAGCAGCTCGTTAGACAGGGGGGTCAATGAAAAACTGTTTTTT
TRBV9	.	.	TRBJ2-3	CASSVGHMTNTDTQYF	TGTGCCAGCAGCGTAGGTCACATGACCAACACAGATACGCAGTATTTT
TRBV7-2	.	once	TRBJ2-5	CASSSPPGTETQYF	TGTGCCAGCAGCTCCCCCCCGGGGACGGAGACCCAGTACTTC
TRBV4-1	TRBD2	.	TRBJ2-5	CASSQVVRASGQETQYF	TGCGCCAGCAGCCAAGTTGTTCGGGCTAGCGGCCAAGAGACCCAGTACTTC
TRBV4-3	TRBD2	once	TRBJ2-3	CASSQDLQLAGADTQYF	TGCGCCAGCAGCCAAGATCTCCAACTAGCGGGCGCAGATACGCAGTATTTT
TRBV3-1/TRBV3-2	.	.	TRBJ1-4	CASSRDIDAREDEKLFF	TGTGCCAGCAGCCGAGACATCGACGCCAGGGAGGATGAAAAACTGTTTTTT
TRBV19	TRBD1	.	TRBJ1-2	CASSIPGQGNYGYTF	TGTGCCAGTAGTATCCCAGGACAGGGGAACTATGGCTACACCTTC
TRBV3-1/TRBV3-2	TRBD1	.	TRBJ1-1	CASSHLGTGSTEAFF	TGTGCCAGCAGCCACCTCGGGACAGGGTCAACTGAAGCTTTCTTT
TRBV19	.	.	TRBJ1-4	CASKDPGREKLFF	TGTGCCAGTAAGGACCCCGGGAGAGAAAAACTGTTTTTT
TRBV7-2	.	.	TRBJ2-1	CASGPWGREQFF	TGTGCCAGCGGTCCCTGGGGACGGGAGCAGTTCTTC
TRBV6-5	.	.	TRBJ1-6	CASKVRSAADSPLHF	TGTGCCAGCAAAGTAAGGTCCGCAGCGGATTCACCCCTCCACTTT
TRBV27	.	.	TRBJ1-1	CASSFQRVNTEAFF	TGTGCCAGCAGTTTTCAGAGGGTGAACACTGAAGCTTTCTTT
TRBV2	.	.	TRBJ1-3	CASSLRTEHGNTIYF	TGTGCCAGCAGTCTCAGGACTGAGCATGGAAACACCATATATTTT
TRBV27	TRBD1	.	TRBJ1-6	CASSFGTGGSSYNSPLHF	TGTGCCAGCAGTTTTGGGACAGGGGGGAGCTCCTATAATTCACCCCTCCACTTT
TRBV6-9	TRBD1	.	TRBJ1-2	CASGLVSRARTGGSGYTF	TGTGCCAGCGGCCTAGTAAGTAGGGCCCGGACAGGGGGCTCTGGCTACACCTTC
TRBV19	.	.	TRBJ1-4	CASSIGGAAATNEKLFF	TGTGCCAGTAGTATAGGGGGCGCGGCAGCAACTAATGAAAAACTGTTTTTT
TRBV5-1	.	.	TRBJ2-5	CASSPSRQFQETQYF	TGCGCCAGCAGCCCCTCCCGACAGTTCCAAGAGACCCAGTACTTC
TRBV18	.	.	TRBJ2-5	CASSPGGSQETQYF	TGTGCCAGCTCACCAGGGGGCTCCCAAGAGACCCAGTACTTC
TRBV6-6	TRBD2	few	TRBJ2-1	CASSRTSGDGMGQFF	TGTGCCAGCAGCCGGACTAGCGGAGATGGGATGGGGCAGTTCTTC
TRBV5-6	TRBD1	.	TRBJ1-2	CASSLPYRQGPMGGYTF	TGTGCCAGCAGCTTGCCCTACCGACAGGGACCGATGGGAGGCTACACCTTC